Following are 21 T cell receptor beta chains from one sample sequenced in a study of blood T cell repertoires in COVID-19. The table came from immunoSEQ multiplex PCR; TCRdb's copy has only in-frame clones and leaves some out. Of about 130,000 clones in the sample, around 73% are singletons; the top ten hold 9.5% to 12%. The source material was peripheral blood. These receptors came from a man between 60 and 75 years old who had recovered from COVID-19.

The chain joins TRBV27 to TRBJ1-2; 7 bases map to TRBD1. The CDR3 extends over 13 amino acids. V was pared by 6 bases and J by 8 bases, with 9 bases of the junction left unmatched. Germline V gene sequence: CDR1 MNHEY, CDR2 SMNVEV (reference sequence). The CDR3 is CASSRRGGGGYTF. CDR3 DNA: TGTGCCAGCAGCCGACGAGGAGGGGGCGGCTACACCTTC.

The chain employs TRBV5-3 and TRBJ2-7; no definite D call. TRBV5-3 is an ORF; its function is uncertain. V lost 0 bases and J lost 1, with 14 bases in between. The CDR3 contains 16 residues. CDR3 residues: CARSLAPVTKSYEQYF. The CDR3 nucleotides are TGTGCCAGAAGCTTGGCGCCGGTAACGAAGTCCTACGAGCAGTACTTC.

This clone was found a few times. The chain is built from TRBV6-4 and TRBJ2-2, with TRBD2 matching 10 bases. V was clipped by 3 bases and J by 2 bases; unmatched bases: 9. The germline CDR1 and CDR2 sequences are MRHNA and SNTAGT. The CDR3 spans 18 residues. CDR3 residues: CASSESLAGATNTGELFF. DNA for the CDR3: TGTGCCAGCAGTGAGAGCCTAGCGGGAGCTACCAACACCGGGGAGCTGTTTTTT.

This clone has a handful of counts. The chain carries TRBV3-1 (or the pseudogene TRBV3-2) and TRBJ1-2; TRBD1 matches at 10 bases. Germline trimming cut 1 base from V and 3 bases from J; bases unmatched to any gene: 5. CDR1 and CDR2 (germline): LGHDT, YNNKEL (reference sequence). The CDR3 runs 16 residues. CDR3 sequence (DNA): TGTGCCAGCAGCCAAGCCCGGACAGGGGGGGACTATGGCTACACCTTC. Its translation: CASSQARTGGDYGYTF.

The rearrangement uses TRBV27 and TRBJ2-1, with D maybe TRBD1 (6 bases). CDR1 is MNHEY, CDR2 SMNVEV, per germline (reference sequence). This CDR3 comprises 16 residues. V lost 5 bases and J lost 5, with 19 bases in between. DNA for the CDR3: TGTGCCAGCAGTGGAACAGGGCCCTGGCTGGACAATGAGCAGTTCTTC. Encoded protein: CASSGTGPWLDNEQFF.

The V gene is TRBV28, the J gene TRBJ2-2; a possible D gene is TRBD1 (5 bases). Germline V gene sequence: CDR1 MDHEN, CDR2 SYDVKM. This CDR3 contains 14 residues. Trimming took 5 bases from V and 4 from J, leaving 11 bases between them. The CDR3 coding sequence is TGTGCCAGCAGTAGACAGCCCCCCACCGGGGAGCTGTTTTTT. As protein: CASSRQPPTGELFF.

V usage is TRBV10-3 and J usage is TRBJ2-1; 15 nucleotides agree with TRBD2. With 4 bases clipped from V and 9 bases from J, the junction kept 7 bases outside the gene matches. Germline CDR1 ENHRY, CDR2 SYGVKD. The CDR3 spans 16 residues. The DNA for the CDR3 is TGTGCCATCAGTGCGTTGGGACTAGCGGGAGGCAGTGAGCAGTTCTTC. The encoded protein is CAISALGLAGGSEQFF.

DNA for the CDR3: TGTGCCAGCAGGGGGGGGTGGCAGGGCTCGGCCAACGTCCTGACTTTC. Amino acids: CASRGGWQGSANVLTF. The J gene is TRBJ2-6, the V gene TRBV7-2, with TRBD2 matching over 7 bases. Germline V gene sequence: CDR1 SGHTA, CDR2 FQGNSA. The CDR3 has 16 amino acids. The V and J ends lost 6 bases and 6 bases, in that order; junction bases with no gene match: 11.

This chain uses TRBV19 with TRBJ1-5; TRBD1 matches 10 bases. The CDR3 has 16 amino acids. V shed 5 bases, J shed 4 bases, and the junction held 8 bases outside the gene matches. Looked up from germline, CDR1 is LNHDA and CDR2 is SQIVND (reference sequence). CDR3 coding DNA: TGTGCCAGTAGTGCCCCGACAGGGGGCCGTAATCAGCCCCAGCATTTT. Protein product: CASSAPTGGRNQPQHF.

The chain carries TRBV28 and TRBJ2-3; D gene ambiguous. The CDR3 has 11 residues. Germline V gene data show CDR1 as MDHEN and CDR2 as SYDVKM. Trimming left V 6 bases short and J 3 bases short, with 4 bases between. CDR3 DNA: TGTGCCAGCAGACTGACAGATACGCAGTATTTT. Amino acid sequence: CASRLTDTQYF.

The rearrangement uses TRBV30 and TRBJ1-5, with a possible D match to TRBD1 (6 bases). Trimming took off 5 bases at V and 2 bases at J, with 19 bases between the two ends. The V gene's germline CDR1 is GTSNPN and CDR2 SVGIG (reference sequence). This CDR3 has 16 residues. CDR3 nucleotide sequence: TGTGCCTGGGGACAGCCCGAAGTCGGGGGCAATCAGCCCCAGCATTTT. Translated, it gives CAWGQPEVGGNQPQHF. Full variable domain (missing parts from reference TRBV30 and TRBJ1-5): SQTIHQWPATLVQPVGSPLSLECTVEGTSNPNLYWYRQAAGRGLQLLFYSVGIGQISSEVPQNLSASRPQDRQFILSSKKLLLSDSGFYLCAWGQPEVGGNQPQHFGDGTRLSIL.

V gene TRBV5-6 combines with J gene TRBJ2-2; possible D gene TRBD1, 5 bases. Trimming removed 4 bases from V and 2 bases from J, with 9 bases in between. CDR3 length: 14 amino acids. Germline V gene lookup returns CDR1 SGHDT and CDR2 YYEEEE. CDR3 in amino acids: CASSATVNTGELFF. DNA of the CDR3: TGTGCCAGCAGCGCGACAGTTAACACCGGGGAGCTGTTTTTT.

On this clone: This sample also contains other DNA sequences that code for the same CDR3. The chain combines TRBV19 with TRBJ2-1; TRBD2 aligns across 8 bases. The CDR3 sequence is 15 residues long. The germline gives CDR1 LNHDA, CDR2 SQIVND (reference sequence). The V and J ends lost 3 bases and 4 bases, in that order; junction bases with no gene match: 5. The CDR3: CASSISGGRYNEQFF. The CDR3 DNA sequence: TGTGCCAGTAGTATTTCGGGGGGGCGTTACAATGAGCAGTTCTTC.

This clone was counted only a few times. The chain links TRBV5-1 to TRBJ2-2; D possibly corresponds to TRBD2 (7 bases). The ends were cut back, 4 bases at V and 3 bases at J, with 13 bases in the middle. The CDR3 has 15 residues. CDR1 SGHRS and CDR2 YFSETQ come from the germline V gene. CDR3 region: CASSLGGPYTGELFF. CDR3 DNA sequence: TGCGCCAGCAGCCTGGGGGGGCCGTACACCGGGGAGCTGTTTTTT.

Remarks on this clone: Other DNA variants within this sample encode the same CDR3. The chain couples TRBV27 to TRBJ1-1; no definite D call. Between the trimmed V and J ends, which lost 6 bases and 5 bases, there was a span of 13 bases. The CDR3 spans 13 residues. Germline V gives CDR1 MNHEY, CDR2 SMNVEV (reference sequence). Here the CDR3 DNA reads TGTGCCAGCAGCCCCTGGGGAGGGACTGAAGCTTTCTTT. Translating it yields CASSPWGGTEAFF.

CDR3 sequence: CASSMDRENTEAFF. The CDR3 DNA is TGTGCCAGTAGTATGGACAGGGAGAACACTGAAGCTTTCTTT. The chain combines TRBV19 with TRBJ1-1; 8 nucleotides match TRBD1. In germline, CDR1 is LNHDA, CDR2 SQIVND (reference sequence). J was trimmed by 1 base and V by 3 bases; bases with no gene match: 1. This CDR3 has 14 residues.

This chain joins TRBV19 and TRBJ1-1, with 8 nucleotides matching TRBD1. CDR3 size: 15 residues. Trimming at V came to 4 bases and at J to 2 bases, leaving 6 bases not matched to a gene. Germline-derived CDR1 and CDR2 are LNHDA and SQIVND (reference sequence). The CDR3 loop reads CASSTHRGVNTEAFF. CDR3 bases: TGTGCCAGTAGTACGCACAGGGGGGTCAACACTGAAGCTTTCTTT.

This chain joins TRBV7-9 and TRBJ1-1; D may be TRBD1 (6 bases). In germline, CDR1 is SEHNR, CDR2 FQNEAQ (reference sequence). Trimming left V 1 base short and J 4 bases short, with 10 bases between. The CDR3 runs 14 residues. The CDR3 spells CASSLGQVSTEAFF. The CDR3 DNA follows: TGTGCCAGCAGCTTAGGACAGGTGTCCACTGAAGCTTTCTTT.

The V and J genes are TRBV2 and TRBJ2-7, with 7 bases identical to TRBD2. Germline CDR1 reads SNHLY; CDR2 reads FYNNEI. The trim removed 3 bases at V and 6 bases at J, leaving 5 bases unmatched. The CDR3 contains 13 residues. The CDR3 protein is CASSDGGRGEQYF. CDR3 nucleotides: TGTGCCAGCAGTGACGGAGGGAGGGGCGAGCAGTACTTC.

V is TRBV5-4 and J is TRBJ2-2, with 11 bases fitting TRBD1. This CDR3 has 16 residues. The germline V gene encodes CDR1 SGHNT and CDR2 YYREEE (reference sequence). The trim removed 4 bases at V and 4 bases at J, leaving 6 bases unmatched. The CDR3 DNA sequence: TGTGCCAGCAGCGGCTGGACAGGGGGCTCCACCGGGGAGCTGTTTTTT. Translation gives CASSGWTGGSTGELFF.

V is TRBV6-2 or TRBV6-3 and J is TRBJ2-5; tentatively, D is TRBD2 (5 bases). Trimming took 1 base from V and 5 from J, leaving 8 bases between them. The germline V gene encodes CDR1 MNHEY and CDR2 SVGEGT. The CDR3 is made up of 13 amino acids. CDR3 in DNA: TGTGCCAGCAGTTACTTAGCGCACGAGACCCAGTACTTC. This translates into CASSYLAHETQYF.